Shown below are 23 T cell receptor beta chains from a single sample sequenced in a study of PD-1 blockade in mismatch repair-deficient tumors. Assay used: immunoSEQ multiplex PCR; TCRdb lists only in-frame clones, some missing. The table has under 50,000 clones, over 80% seen once; the top ten hold less than 1.3%. The source was PBMCs, collected roughly 40 weeks after starting pembrolizumab. The receptors were sampled from an adult with mismatch repair-deficient cancer.

This clone has only a few counts. The gene calls are TRBV6-5 and TRBJ2-7; 8 bases align to TRBD2. CDR3 length equals 16 residues. V shed 0 bases and J 4 bases; nucleotides not matched to a gene: 8. Germline assignment: CDR1 MNHEY and CDR2 SVGAGI. The CDR3 loop is CASSYSSGINLYEQYF. The DNA for the CDR3 is TGTGCCAGCAGTTACTCTAGCGGGATAAACTTGTACGAGCAGTACTTC.

The sample holds one count of this clone. This rearrangement joins TRBV7-8 to TRBJ1-5; 10 bases are a match to TRBD1. The CDR3 length is 15 residues. Germline V gene sequence: CDR1 SGHVS, CDR2 FQNEAQ. Trimming at V came to 1 base and at J to 5 bases, leaving 2 bases not matched to a gene. CDR3 in amino acids: CASSLVGQGYQPQHF. CDR3 DNA: TGTGCCAGCAGCTTAGTGGGACAGGGGTATCAGCCCCAGCATTTT.

The CDR3 nucleotides are TGTGCCAGCAGCTTAGATAGGAGGGGGCAAGCTTTCTTT. Protein product: CASSLDRRGQAFF. This rearrangement joins TRBV11-3 to TRBJ1-1; TRBD1 aligns across 7 bases. Germline-derived CDR1 and CDR2 are SGHNT and YENEEA. This CDR3 spans 13 amino acids. Trimming removed 0 bases from V and 9 bases from J; junction bases left unmatched: 4. Full variable domain (outside the CDR3, taken from reference TRBV11-3 and TRBJ1-1): EAGVVQSPRYKIIEKKQPVAFWCNPISGHNTLYWYLQNLGQGPELLIRYENEEAVDDSQLPKDRFSAERLKGVDSTLKIQPAELGDSAVYLCASSLDRRGQAFFGQGTRLTVV.

The chain combines TRBV28 with TRBJ1-1; 7 bases map to TRBD1. The CDR3 is made up of 15 amino acids. Germline-derived CDR1 and CDR2 are MDHEN and SYDVKM. The V and J ends lost 4 bases and 0 bases, in that order; junction bases with no gene match: 5. The CDR3 sequence: CASSSRQGVNTEAFF. The CDR3 DNA is TGTGCCAGCAGTTCTAGACAGGGAGTGAACACTGAAGCTTTCTTT.

The chain carries TRBV13 and TRBJ2-7; no clear D gene. Germline CDR1 and CDR2: PRHDT and FYEKMQ (reference sequence). The CDR3 is made up of 14 amino acids. The V end lost 3 bases, the J end lost 4 bases, and 13 bases lay between the germline ends. CDR3 loop: CASSLKLTSYEQYF. Here the CDR3 DNA reads TGTGCCAGCAGCTTGAAATTGACATCATACGAGCAGTACTTC.

The chain links TRBV28 to TRBJ1-5; D is possibly TRBD1 (5 bases). CDR1 and CDR2 from the germline V gene are MDHEN and SYDVKM. The CDR3 has 16 amino acids. Trimming took 5 bases from V and 8 from J, leaving 22 bases between them. This CDR3 reads CASSKKGLRGSEPQHF. The CDR3 DNA is TGTGCCAGCAGTAAAAAAGGCCTAAGGGGCTCGGAGCCCCAGCATTTT.

This rearrangement joins TRBV28 to TRBJ1-2; no reliable D call. The CDR3 totals 14 residues. Trimming cost V 2 bases and J 8 bases, with 15 bases left between them. Germline V gene lookup returns CDR1 MDHEN and CDR2 SYDVKM. Written as DNA, the CDR3 is TGTGCCAGCAGTTTACCACTTTCGACGGGGGGCTACACCTTC. The encoded protein is CASSLPLSTGGYTF.

The rearrangement joins TRBV7-9 to TRBJ2-7, with 10 bases matching TRBD2. J was trimmed by 7 bases and V by 6 bases; bases with no gene match: 18. Germline CDR1 reads SEHNR; CDR2 reads FQNEAQ (reference sequence). The CDR3 covers 17 residues. CDR3 bases: TGTGCCAGCAGATCAAGTGGCACTAGCGGGATTTTTTCGGAGCAGTACTTC. Translated, it gives CASRSSGTSGIFSEQYF.

This chain joins TRBV29-1 and TRBJ2-1, with D possibly TRBD1 on 5 matching bases. From germline, CDR1 is SQVTM and CDR2 ANQGSEA. Trimming pared 3 bases from V and 9 bases from J, leaving 15 bases between. The CDR3 contains 13 residues. The CDR3 loop is CSVDKGKRSEQFF. Here the CDR3 DNA reads TGCAGCGTTGATAAGGGGAAGCGAAGTGAGCAGTTCTTC.

The chain uses TRBV5-1 and TRBJ2-3, with 9 nucleotides matching TRBD1. The CDR3 contains 15 residues. V lost 1 base, J lost 5 bases, and 5 bases stayed unmatched. The germline V gene has CDR1 SGHRS and CDR2 YFSETQ. The CDR3 region has the DNA TGCGCCAGCAGCTTGCAGGGACAGGGTATAGATACGCAGTATTTT. As protein: CASSLQGQGIDTQYF.

V and J are TRBV11-1 and TRBJ1-2, with D maybe TRBD1 (6 bases). CDR3 length: 15 amino acids. V was cut by 6 bases and J by 0 bases, with 14 bases left in between. Germline V gene lookup returns CDR1 SGHAT and CDR2 FQDESV (reference sequence). The CDR3 protein is CASSKGTIANYGYTF. For the CDR3, the DNA is TGTGCCAGCAGTAAAGGGACAATTGCTAACTATGGCTACACCTTC. Combining the CDR3 with reference TRBV11-1 and TRBJ1-2 gives the whole variable domain EAEVAQSPRYKITEKSQAVAFWCDPISGHATLYWYRQILGQGPELLVQFQDESVVDDSQLPKDRFSAERLKGVDSTLKIQPAELGDSAMYLCASSKGTIANYGYTFGSGTRLTVV.

This rearrangement joins TRBV30 to TRBJ2-7; 8 bases line up with TRBD1. The V and J ends lost 0 bases and 6 bases, in that order; junction bases with no gene match: 4. This CDR3 has 13 amino acids. Germline V gene lookup returns CDR1 GTSNPN and CDR2 SVGIG (reference sequence). CDR3 protein: CAWSVRQGAEQYF. The CDR3 DNA reads TGTGCCTGGAGTGTACGGCAGGGGGCCGAGCAGTACTTC.

V usage is TRBV6-1 and J usage is TRBJ2-1; D remains unclear. The CDR3 loop spans 12 amino acids. The V gene's germline CDR1 is MNHNS and CDR2 SASEGT. V shed 10 bases and J shed 0 bases, with 7 bases lying between them. The CDR3 reads CAISFSYNEQFF. In DNA, the CDR3 is TGTGCCATCTCTTTCTCCTACAATGAGCAGTTCTTC.

The gene calls are TRBV4-1 and TRBJ1-2, with 7 bases identical to TRBD1. CDR1 and CDR2 (germline): MGHRA, YSYEKL. J was trimmed by 4 bases and V by 1 base; bases with no gene match: 6. This CDR3 spans 15 amino acids. The DNA for the CDR3 is TGCGCCAGCAGCCAAGCACCGGGACAGTCCTATGGCTACACCTTC. Translated: CASSQAPGQSYGYTF.

In this sample, this clone turned up a few times. V is TRBV30 and J is TRBJ1-4; 9 positions agree with TRBD1. The trim removed 4 bases at V and 4 bases at J, leaving 7 bases unmatched. CDR1 and CDR2 from the germline V gene are GTSNPN and SVGIG (reference sequence). The CDR3 extends over 15 amino acids. The CDR3 loop is CAWNRGTGINEKLFF. CDR3 in DNA: TGTGCCTGGAATCGTGGGACAGGGATTAATGAAAAACTGTTTTTT.

The J gene is TRBJ2-7, the V gene TRBV19; no reliable D call. The V and J ends lost 3 bases and 2 bases respectively, with 8 bases between them. Germline lookup yields CDR1 LNHDA and CDR2 SQIVND (reference sequence). The CDR3 runs 13 residues. The CDR3 DNA is TGTGCCAGTAGTATTCGGCAGGCCTACGAGCAGTACTTC. It specifies CASSIRQAYEQYF.

This clone was seen a single time. This chain links TRBV7-9 with TRBJ2-5; a weak D match, TRBD1 (6 bases). Germline assignment: CDR1 SEHNR and CDR2 FQNEAQ (reference sequence). Trimming took 6 bases from V and 4 from J, leaving 18 bases between them. The CDR3 has 15 amino acids. The CDR3 sequence: CASSPTRGFGETQYF. The CDR3 DNA reads TGTGCCAGCAGTCCGACCAGGGGTTTTGGAGAGACCCAGTACTTC.

This clone occurred a few times. The chain is built from TRBV2 and TRBJ2-7; tentative D call: TRBD1 (6 bases). Trimming removed 7 bases from V and 7 bases from J, with 17 bases in between. Germline CDR1 and CDR2: SNHLY and FYNNEI. The CDR3 length is 13 residues. CDR3 coding DNA: TGTGCCAGCAATCCCATACAGGGTCGGGAGCAGTACTTC. Its protein product is CASNPIQGREQYF. Full variable domain (rest looked up from reference TRBV2 and TRBJ2-7): EPEVTQTPSHQVTQMGQEVILRCVPISNHLYFYWYRQILGQKVEFLVSFYNNEISEKSEIFDDQFSVERPDGSNFTLKIRSTKLEDSAMYFCASNPIQGREQYFGPGTRLTVT.

This clone was recorded only once. The J gene is TRBJ2-5, the V gene TRBV4-1, with 10 bases aligning to TRBD1. From germline, CDR1 is MGHRA and CDR2 YSYEKL. The length of the CDR3 is 16 residues. V dropped 4 bases and J dropped 2; count of bases not matched to a gene: 7. CDR3 region: CASSLSTGGWQETQYF. CDR3 nucleotide sequence: TGCGCCAGCAGCCTATCGACAGGGGGCTGGCAAGAGACCCAGTACTTC.

The genes are TRBV28 and TRBJ1-2; no reliable D call. There are 14 residues in the CDR3. The germline V gene encodes CDR1 MDHEN and CDR2 SYDVKM. V gave up 3 bases and J gave up 3 bases, with 11 bases separating them. The CDR3 region is CASSLRSPDYGYTF. CDR3 nucleotides: TGTGCCAGCAGTTTGAGGTCACCGGACTATGGCTACACCTTC.

The gene calls are TRBV29-1 and TRBJ2-3; TRBD1 is a possible D gene (5 bases). CDR3 length: 14 amino acids. Germline V gene sequence: CDR1 SQVTM, CDR2 ANQGSEA. V lost 1 base, J lost 1 base, and 9 bases lay in between. The CDR3 sequence is CSVEAPRGTDTQYF. DNA of the CDR3: TGCAGCGTTGAAGCGCCCAGGGGCACAGATACGCAGTATTTT.

This clone showed up just a few times. The chain recombines TRBV7-2 with TRBJ2-5, with 7 bases lining up with TRBD1. The J segment lost 5 bases and the V segment lost 3 bases, leaving 6 bases of the junction unmatched. There are 14 residues in the CDR3. CDR1 and CDR2 from the germline V gene are SGHTA and FQGNSA. CDR3 sequence: CASSFNRGGETQYF. CDR3 sequence (DNA): TGTGCCAGCAGCTTTAACAGGGGCGGCGAGACCCAGTACTTC.

The rearrangement joins TRBV15 to TRBJ2-5, with D possibly matching TRBD1 (5 bases). Trimming took off 0 bases at V and 5 bases at J, with 16 bases between the two ends. CDR1 and CDR2 from the germline V gene are LNHNV and YYDKDF (reference sequence). This CDR3 is built from 16 residues. The CDR3, as DNA: TGTGCCACCAGCAGAGATGGACCCCAGTCAGGGGAGACCCAGTACTTC. It codes for CATSRDGPQSGETQYF. Supplemented by reference TRBV15 and TRBJ2-5, the full variable domain reads DAMVIQNPRYQVTQFGKPVTLSCSQTLNHNVMYWYQQKSSQAPKLLFHYYDKDFNNEADTPDNFQSRRPNTSFCFLDIRSPGLGDTAMYLCATSRDGPQSGETQYFGPGTRLLVL.